Sequencing of this T cell receptor beta chain was carried out in a study of PD-L1 blockade in urothelial cancer. The overall study: Analysis of the blood was performed 3 weeks (second dose) and 6 weeks after treatment start.

Using immunoSEQ multiplex PCR, the repertoire was profiled, and TCRdb retains in-frame clones only, with some absent. The sample shows about 22,000 clones, approximately 90% of them seen only once. Germline values: CDR1 LGHNA, CDR2 YSLEER. V was cut by 3 bases and J by 9 bases, with 12 bases left in between. This CDR3 comprises 13 residues. Documented time point: peripheral blood 6 weeks after treatment start. The specimen was PBMCs, collected around atezolizumab (anti-PD-L1) treatment. The source is a woman aged 60-75 years with urothelial cancer. This sequence joins TRBV4-3 and TRBJ2-1; D gene uncertain. The CDR3 reads CASSHRLEVEQFF. The CDR3 bases are TGCGCCAGCAGCCACCGTCTTGAGGTTGAGCAGTTCTTC.